Below, 5 T cell receptor beta chains from the same sample are listed, as sequenced in a study of CXCR3-negative and CXCR3-positive naive CD8 T cells. UMI-labeled 5' RACE TRB cDNA libraries were prepared from the cells. One entry per CDR3 protein, without DNA, is what TCRdb gives after re-calling the 5' RACE reads. In total, the table holds about 40,000 distinct CDR3 sequences. Sequencing used memory CD8+ T cells from blood. The receptors were sampled from a human donor in good health. Some clones in this sample may be carry-over from other donors' samples.

The V call is TRBV20-1, the J call TRBJ1-6. The CDR3 is 17 amino acids. Looked up from germline, CDR1 is DFQATT and CDR2 is SNEGSKA (reference sequence). The CDR3 here is CSARQRAGSSYNSPLHF.

The CDR3 region is CSVEDPGRDYGYTF. The rearrangement links TRBV29-1 to TRBJ1-2; as DNA is missing, the TRBD1 call by TCRdb cannot be tested. The CDR3 loop spans 14 amino acids. Germline CDR1 reads SQVTM; CDR2 reads ANQGSEA.

The rearrangement links TRBV4-3 to TRBJ1-1. CDR3 length: 13 amino acids. Germline CDR1 is LGHNA and CDR2 is YSLEER. The CDR3 loop reads CASSQVAGTEAFF.

The chain combines TRBV7-2 with TRBJ1-6; checking the TCRdb D call of TRBD1 is not possible without DNA. The germline CDR1 and CDR2 sequences are SGHTA and FQGNSA. The CDR3 covers 17 residues. Here the CDR3 reads CASRSRRGLPFNSPLHF.

The gene calls are TRBV20-1 and TRBJ1-1. The V gene's germline CDR1 is DFQATT and CDR2 SNEGSKA (reference sequence). This CDR3 spans 14 amino acids. CDR3 sequence: CSAHRGALNTEAFF.